This T cell receptor beta chain was observed in a study of STAT3 mutations in large granular lymphocyte leukemia. Study-level background: Roughly half the longitudinally sequenced T-LGLL patients had canonical STAT3 mutations.

Concerning this clone itself: Its antigen is unknown.

Using immunoSEQ multiplex PCR, the repertoire was profiled, and TCRdb retains in-frame clones only, with some absent. The sample carries roughly 17,000 clones, roughly 90% recorded once. Regarding the study as a whole: Samples missed the first appearance of the clone. Differing intervals and regimens complicate linking therapy response to clone burden. In T-cell large granular lymphocyte leukemia, about half of patients showed multiple immunodominant subclonotypes.

V lost 4 bases, J lost 6 bases, and 4 bases stayed unmatched. The CDR3 is 14 amino acids. Germline lookup yields CDR1 SGDLS and CDR2 YYNGEE. This chain uses TRBV9 with TRBJ2-7, with 13 bases matching TRBD2. Sequencing used peripheral blood mononuclear cells. The clonotype originates from a man aged 60-69 years with T-cell large granular lymphocyte leukemia. Some clones in this sample may be carry-over from other donors' samples. This chain's CDR3 is CASSFWTSGSEQYF. For the CDR3, the DNA is TGTGCCAGCAGCTTCTGGACTAGCGGGAGCGAGCAGTACTTC.